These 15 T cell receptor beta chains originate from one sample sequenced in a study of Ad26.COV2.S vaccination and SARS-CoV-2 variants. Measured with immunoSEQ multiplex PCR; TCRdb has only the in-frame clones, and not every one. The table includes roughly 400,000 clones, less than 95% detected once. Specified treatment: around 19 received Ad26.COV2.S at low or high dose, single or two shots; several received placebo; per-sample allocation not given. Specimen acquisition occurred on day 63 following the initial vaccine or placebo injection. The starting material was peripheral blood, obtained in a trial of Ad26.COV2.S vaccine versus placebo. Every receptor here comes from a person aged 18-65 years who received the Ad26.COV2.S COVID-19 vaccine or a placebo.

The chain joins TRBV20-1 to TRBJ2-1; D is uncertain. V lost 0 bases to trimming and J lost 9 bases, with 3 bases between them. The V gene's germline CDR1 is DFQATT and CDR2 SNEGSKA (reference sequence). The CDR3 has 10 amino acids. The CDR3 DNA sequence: TGCAGTGCTAGAGATACTGAGCAGTTCTTC. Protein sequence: CSARDTEQFF.

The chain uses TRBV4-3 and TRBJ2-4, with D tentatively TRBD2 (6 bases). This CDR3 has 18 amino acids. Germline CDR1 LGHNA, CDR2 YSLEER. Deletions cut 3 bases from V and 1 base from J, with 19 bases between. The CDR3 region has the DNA TGCGCCAGCAGCCAGTCCCAAGGAGGGTGGGGGGCCAAAAACATTCAGTACTTC. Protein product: CASSQSQGGWGAKNIQYF.

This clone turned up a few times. The CDR3 is CASSVAGITEAFF. DNA for the CDR3: TGTGCCAGCAGCGTAGCTGGGATCACTGAAGCTTTCTTT. The rearrangement joins TRBV9 to TRBJ1-1, with no clear D. The V end was cut by 0 bases, the J end by 4 bases, with 7 bases between. Germline-derived CDR1 and CDR2 are SGDLS and YYNGEE. The CDR3 runs to 13 residues. Full variable domain (remainder filled in from reference TRBV9 and TRBJ1-1): DSGVTQTPKHLITATGQRVTLRCSPRSGDLSVYWYQQSLDQGLQFLIQYYNGEERAKGNILERFSAQQFPDLHSELNLSSLELGDSALYFCASSVAGITEAFFGQGTRLTVV.

CDR3 protein: CASSKGGGFDSGANVLTF. The CDR3 DNA reads as TGTGCCAGCAGCAAAGGGGGAGGATTCGACTCTGGGGCCAACGTCCTGACTTTC. The rearrangement uses TRBV21-1 and TRBJ2-6; the table's D call, TRBD2, has no DNA check behind it. TRBV21-1 is classified as a pseudogene. CDR3 size: 18 residues.

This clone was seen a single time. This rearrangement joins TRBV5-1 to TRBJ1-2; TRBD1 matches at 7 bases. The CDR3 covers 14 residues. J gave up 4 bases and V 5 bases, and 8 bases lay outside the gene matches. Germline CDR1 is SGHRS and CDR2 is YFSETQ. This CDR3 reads CASSPGQSIYGYTF. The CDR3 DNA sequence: TGCGCCAGCAGTCCGGGACAGAGTATCTATGGCTACACCTTC. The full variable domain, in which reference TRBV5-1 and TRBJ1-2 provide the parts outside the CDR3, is KAGVTQTPRYLIKTRGQQVTLSCSPISGHRSVSWYQQTPGQGLQFLFEYFSETQRNKGNFPGRFSGRQFSNSRSEMNVSTLELGDSALYLCASSPGQSIYGYTFGSGTRLTVV.

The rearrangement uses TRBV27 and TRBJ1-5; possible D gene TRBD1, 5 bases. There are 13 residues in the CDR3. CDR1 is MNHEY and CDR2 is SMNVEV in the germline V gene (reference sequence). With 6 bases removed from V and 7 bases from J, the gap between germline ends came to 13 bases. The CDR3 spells CASSLSGTQPQHF. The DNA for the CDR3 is TGTGCCAGCAGCCTCTCAGGGACGCAGCCCCAGCATTTT.

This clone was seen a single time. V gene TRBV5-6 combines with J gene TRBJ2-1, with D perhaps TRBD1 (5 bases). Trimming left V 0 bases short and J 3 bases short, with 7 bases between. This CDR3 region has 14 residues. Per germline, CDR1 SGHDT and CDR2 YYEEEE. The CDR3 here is CASSLAQGYNEQFF. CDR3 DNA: TGTGCCAGCAGCTTGGCTCAGGGCTACAATGAGCAGTTCTTC.

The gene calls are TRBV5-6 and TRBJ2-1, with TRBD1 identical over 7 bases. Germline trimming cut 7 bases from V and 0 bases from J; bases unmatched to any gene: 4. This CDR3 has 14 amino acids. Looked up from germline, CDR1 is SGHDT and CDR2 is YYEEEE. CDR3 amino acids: CASEDRSSYNEQFF. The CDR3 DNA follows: TGTGCCAGCGAGGACAGGTCCTCCTACAATGAGCAGTTCTTC.

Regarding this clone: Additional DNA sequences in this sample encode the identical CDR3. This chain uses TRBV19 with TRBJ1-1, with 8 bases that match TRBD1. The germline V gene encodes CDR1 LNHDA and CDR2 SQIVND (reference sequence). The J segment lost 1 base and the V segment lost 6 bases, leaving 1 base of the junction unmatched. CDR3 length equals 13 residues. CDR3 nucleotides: TGTGCCAGTAGGACAGGGGCGAACACTGAAGCTTTCTTT. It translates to CASRTGANTEAFF.

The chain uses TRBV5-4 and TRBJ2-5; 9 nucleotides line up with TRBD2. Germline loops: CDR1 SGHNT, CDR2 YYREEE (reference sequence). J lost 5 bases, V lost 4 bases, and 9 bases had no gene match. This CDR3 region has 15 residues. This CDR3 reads CASSADSGSGETQYF. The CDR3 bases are TGTGCCAGCAGCGCGGATAGCGGGAGTGGGGAGACCCAGTACTTC.

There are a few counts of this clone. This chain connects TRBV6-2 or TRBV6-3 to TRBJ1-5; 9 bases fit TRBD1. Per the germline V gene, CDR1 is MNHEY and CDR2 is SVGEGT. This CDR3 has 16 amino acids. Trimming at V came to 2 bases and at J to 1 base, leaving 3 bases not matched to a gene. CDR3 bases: TGTGCCAGCAGTTACCCAGGGACAGGGAGCAATCAGCCCCAGCATTTT. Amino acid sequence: CASSYPGTGSNQPQHF.

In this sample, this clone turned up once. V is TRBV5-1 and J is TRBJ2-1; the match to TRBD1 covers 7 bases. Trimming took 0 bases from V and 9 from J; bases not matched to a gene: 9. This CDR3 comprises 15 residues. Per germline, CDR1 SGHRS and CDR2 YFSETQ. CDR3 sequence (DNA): TGCGCCAGCAGCTTGGGGAGGCAGGGGGTAGTTGAGCAGTTCTTC. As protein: CASSLGRQGVVEQFF.

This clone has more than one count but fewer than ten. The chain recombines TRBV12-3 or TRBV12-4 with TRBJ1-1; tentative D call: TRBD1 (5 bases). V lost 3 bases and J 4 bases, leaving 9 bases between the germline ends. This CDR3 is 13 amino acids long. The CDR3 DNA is TGTGCCAGCAGTTTTGGGGGGATCACTGAAGCTTTCTTT. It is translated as CASSFGGITEAFF.

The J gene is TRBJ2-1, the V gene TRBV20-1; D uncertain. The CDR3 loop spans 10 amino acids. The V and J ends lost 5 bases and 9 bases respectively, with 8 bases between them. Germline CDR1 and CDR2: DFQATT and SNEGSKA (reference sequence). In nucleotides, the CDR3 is TGCAGTGCTGGGTTGGGTGAGCAGTTCTTC. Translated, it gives CSAGLGEQFF.

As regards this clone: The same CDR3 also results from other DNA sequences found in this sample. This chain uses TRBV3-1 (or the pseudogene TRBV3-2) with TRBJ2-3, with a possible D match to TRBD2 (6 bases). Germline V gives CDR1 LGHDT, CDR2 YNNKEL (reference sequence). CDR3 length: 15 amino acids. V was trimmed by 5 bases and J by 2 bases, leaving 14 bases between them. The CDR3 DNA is TGTGCCAGCAGCTCCCGATTAGCGGCCACAGATACGCAGTATTTT. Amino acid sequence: CASSSRLAATDTQYF.